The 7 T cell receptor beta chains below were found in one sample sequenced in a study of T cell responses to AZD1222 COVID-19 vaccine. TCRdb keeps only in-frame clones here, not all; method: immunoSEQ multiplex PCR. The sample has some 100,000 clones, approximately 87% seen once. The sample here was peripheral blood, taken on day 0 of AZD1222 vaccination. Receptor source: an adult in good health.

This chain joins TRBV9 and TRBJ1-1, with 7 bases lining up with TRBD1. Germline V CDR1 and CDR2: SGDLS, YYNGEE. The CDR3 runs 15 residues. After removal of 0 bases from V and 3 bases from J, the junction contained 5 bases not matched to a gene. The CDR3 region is CASSVEGAGDTEAFF. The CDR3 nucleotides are TGTGCCAGCAGCGTAGAGGGGGCTGGGGACACTGAAGCTTTCTTT.

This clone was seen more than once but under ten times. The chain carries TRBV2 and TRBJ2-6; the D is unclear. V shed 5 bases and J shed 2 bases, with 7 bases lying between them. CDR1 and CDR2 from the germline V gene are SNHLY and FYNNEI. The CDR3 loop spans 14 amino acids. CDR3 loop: CASSYSAGANVLTF. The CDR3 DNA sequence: TGTGCCAGCAGTTACAGTGCTGGGGCCAACGTCCTGACTTTC.

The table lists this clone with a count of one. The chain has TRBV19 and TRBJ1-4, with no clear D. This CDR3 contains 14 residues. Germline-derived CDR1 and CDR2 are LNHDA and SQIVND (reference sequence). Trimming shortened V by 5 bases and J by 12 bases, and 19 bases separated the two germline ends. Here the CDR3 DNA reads TGTGCCAGTAGTTCCACGACGGTGGTGGGAGAACTGTTTTTT. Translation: CASSSTTVVGELFF.

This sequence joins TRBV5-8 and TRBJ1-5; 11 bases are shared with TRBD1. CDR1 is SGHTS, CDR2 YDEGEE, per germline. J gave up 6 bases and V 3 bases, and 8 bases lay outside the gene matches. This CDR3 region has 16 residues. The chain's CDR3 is CASSSVIGTGGQPQHF. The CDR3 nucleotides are TGTGCCAGCAGCTCGGTGATAGGGACAGGGGGTCAGCCCCAGCATTTT.

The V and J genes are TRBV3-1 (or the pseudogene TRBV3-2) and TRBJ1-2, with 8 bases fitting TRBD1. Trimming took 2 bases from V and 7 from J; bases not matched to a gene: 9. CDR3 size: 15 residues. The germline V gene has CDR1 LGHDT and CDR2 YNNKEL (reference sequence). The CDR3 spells CASSQTHGQGSGYTF. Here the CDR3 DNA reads TGTGCCAGCAGCCAAACCCACGGACAGGGTTCTGGCTACACCTTC.

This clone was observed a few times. The CDR3 region is CASSQEYSFAQPQHF. DNA of the CDR3: TGTGCCAGCTCACAAGAATACAGTTTCGCTCAGCCCCAGCATTTT. This rearrangement joins TRBV18 to TRBJ1-5; D not resolved. The CDR3 sequence is 15 residues long. The V and J ends lost 4 bases and 6 bases respectively, with 16 bases between them. In germline, CDR1 is KGHSH, CDR2 LQKENI.

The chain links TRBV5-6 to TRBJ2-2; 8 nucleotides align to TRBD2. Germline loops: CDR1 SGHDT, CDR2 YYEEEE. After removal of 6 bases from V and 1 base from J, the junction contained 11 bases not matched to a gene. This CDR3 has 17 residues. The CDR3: CASNLVSGVRNTGELFF. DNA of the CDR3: TGTGCCAGCAACCTGGTTAGCGGGGTTCGGAACACCGGGGAGCTGTTTTTT.